Below, one T cell receptor (beta chain) is given with its context. These data originate in a study of monozygotic twins with inflammatory bowel disease. The CDR3 runs to 14 residues. The germline V gene encodes CDR1 LGHNA and CDR2 YSLEER. TCRdb reanalyzed the 5' RACE reads, giving one entry per CDR3 protein sequence and no DNA. This sample's clone table lists 93,000 or so distinct CDR3 sequences. The source of this sequence is a human donor with ulcerative colitis or Crohn's disease, or a healthy co-twin of an affected twin (not recorded which). The V call is TRBV4-3, the J call TRBJ2-7; checking the TCRdb D call of TRBD2 is not possible without DNA. Sequencing was performed on blood. This CDR3 is CASSQTAGAYEQYF.